Listed here are 22 T cell receptor beta chains from one sample, sequenced in a study of radiation and T cells in renal cell carcinoma. Specified time point: baseline pretreatment blood. Indicated treatment: 15 Gy SBRT to primary tumor, nephrectomy 4 weeks later. The method was immunoSEQ multiplex PCR; TCRdb's version includes in-frame clones alone and lacks a portion of them. The sample lists 130,000 or so clones; 70% to 90% were seen once. The sample here was blood, taken from a patient whose treatment included radiotherapy and nephrectomy. These receptors were obtained from a woman between 50 and 59 years old with renal cell carcinoma.

The gene calls are TRBV5-1 and TRBJ1-1; maybe TRBD1 (6 bases). The CDR3 has 13 residues. The V end was cut by 0 bases, the J end by 6 bases, with 9 bases between. Per germline, CDR1 SGHRS and CDR2 YFSETQ. CDR3 sequence reads: CASSLGGGAEAFF. The CDR3 region has the DNA TGCGCCAGCAGCTTGGGAGGGGGAGCTGAAGCTTTCTTT.

The V call is TRBV5-4, the J call TRBJ2-7; TRBD1 aligns across 10 bases. The V segment lost 1 base and the J segment 4 bases; nucleotides outside the gene matches: 2. The CDR3 spans 14 residues. Germline V gives CDR1 SGHNT, CDR2 YYREEE (reference sequence). CDR3 sequence (DNA): TGTGCCAGCAGCTTGTGGGACAGGGGTTACGAGCAGTACTTC. It is translated as CASSLWDRGYEQYF.

The chain is built from TRBV27 and TRBJ2-7; TRBD2 aligns across 12 bases. The germline V gene encodes CDR1 MNHEY and CDR2 SMNVEV (reference sequence). V was pared by 4 bases and J by 3 bases, with 7 bases of the junction left unmatched. This CDR3 is 16 amino acids long. CDR3 nucleotides: TGTGCCAGCAGTTCCCCCCTAGCGGGGGGGAACTACGAGCAGTACTTC. Protein: CASSSPLAGGNYEQYF.

This rearrangement joins TRBV10-1 to TRBJ2-3; 7 bases map to TRBD1. V shed 0 bases, J shed 5 bases, and the junction held 8 bases outside the gene matches. CDR1 is WNHNN, CDR2 SYGVQD, per germline (reference sequence). The CDR3 has 16 amino acids. CDR3 amino acids: CASSESKGGFGDTQYF. The CDR3, as DNA: TGCGCCAGCAGTGAGTCCAAAGGGGGCTTTGGAGATACGCAGTATTTT.

The V gene is TRBV15, the J gene TRBJ2-3, with TRBD2 identical over 16 bases. V was pared by 4 bases and J by 2 bases, with 6 bases of the junction left unmatched. Germline CDR1 is LNHNV and CDR2 is YYDKDF (reference sequence). The CDR3 sequence is 18 residues long. The CDR3 nucleotides are TGTGCCACCAGCACAGGGACTAGCGGGGGGGATAACACAGATACGCAGTATTTT. Translated, it gives CATSTGTSGGDNTDTQYF.

This clone turned up a few times. V gene TRBV5-1 combines with J gene TRBJ2-7, with D tentatively TRBD1 (6 bases). Trimming shortened V by 3 bases and J by 5 bases, and 18 bases separated the two germline ends. The CDR3 consists of 15 residues. Per the germline V gene, CDR1 is SGHRS and CDR2 is YFSETQ. Written as DNA, the CDR3 is TGCGCCAGCAGCTACCCCAGGGGTTCATCCAACGAGCAGTACTTC. Encoded protein: CASSYPRGSSNEQYF.

The chain employs TRBV7-2 and TRBJ2-7, with D maybe TRBD1 (7 bases). Trimming cost V 5 bases and J 3 bases, with 14 bases left between them. The germline V gene encodes CDR1 SGHTA and CDR2 FQGNSA. The CDR3 spans 14 residues. Here the CDR3 reads CASSLHQGGYEQYF. CDR3 coding DNA: TGTGCCAGCAGCCTCCACCAGGGGGGCTACGAGCAGTACTTC.

This clone was observed a single time. The V and J genes are TRBV23-1 and TRBJ2-1, with TRBD1 identical over 9 bases. TRBV23-1 is reported as an ORF; its role is uncertain. The ends lost 5 bases at V and 8 bases at J; junction bases unmatched: 16. This CDR3 is built from 17 residues. In DNA form, the CDR3 reads TGCGCCAGCAGTTCTGGACAGGGGATTGTTTTGCACTATGAGCAGTTCTTC. Encoded protein: CASSSGQGIVLHYEQFF.

Only a few counts were recorded for this clone. CDR3 coding DNA: TGTGCCAGCAGTGAAGAGGGACTAGCGGGGGGGTCAGAGACCCAGTACTTC. This codes for CASSEEGLAGGSETQYF. The chain has TRBV2 and TRBJ2-5; 16 bases map to TRBD2. The CDR3 has 17 amino acids. Trimming cost V 1 base and J 4 bases; bases outside gene matches: 3. Germline CDR1 reads SNHLY; CDR2 reads FYNNEI.

V and J are TRBV4-3 and TRBJ1-2; no firm D call. This CDR3 is built from 20 residues. Germline CDR1 reads LGHNA; CDR2 reads YSLEER. V was trimmed by 2 bases and J by 4 bases, leaving 29 bases between them. DNA of the CDR3: TGCGCCAGCAGCCAACCACCCTTGGGCCGTGGCTCACTACCAACCTATGGCTACACCTTC. It is translated as CASSQPPLGRGSLPTYGYTF.

The chain links TRBV18 to TRBJ1-1, with no clear D. The length of the CDR3 is 14 residues. The V end was cut by 4 bases, the J end by 2 bases, with 11 bases between. Germline V CDR1 and CDR2: KGHSH, LQKENI. CDR3 protein: CASSLDGLNTEAFF. The CDR3 DNA reads as TGTGCCAGCTCACTTGATGGGCTTAACACTGAAGCTTTCTTT.

This chain connects TRBV2 to TRBJ2-3; no clear D. Germline V gives CDR1 SNHLY, CDR2 FYNNEI. Between the trimmed V and J ends, which lost 3 bases and 6 bases, there was a span of 13 bases. This CDR3 is 14 amino acids long. CDR3 nucleotide sequence: TGTGCCAGCAGTGATGGGCCCGTGGGGGATACGCAGTATTTT. This codes for CASSDGPVGDTQYF.

The chain joins TRBV4-3 to TRBJ1-1; D is unclear. Germline V CDR1 and CDR2: LGHNA, YSLEER. Trimming shortened V by 0 bases and J by 1 base, and 12 bases separated the two germline ends. The CDR3 totals 16 residues. Here the CDR3 DNA reads TGCGCCAGCAGCCAAGACACCCCTGTAGGGAACACTGAAGCTTTCTTT. Amino acid sequence: CASSQDTPVGNTEAFF.

This rearrangement joins TRBV7-2 to TRBJ1-1; no clear D gene. With 3 bases removed from V and 0 bases from J, the gap between germline ends came to 2 bases. The CDR3 runs to 12 residues. CDR1 is SGHTA, CDR2 FQGNSA, per germline. CDR3 DNA sequence: TGTGCCAGCAGCTTCTTGAACACTGAAGCTTTCTTT. Amino acids: CASSFLNTEAFF.

This chain connects TRBV7-2 to TRBJ1-2; TRBD1 agrees at 10 bases. Losses at the gene ends were 4 bases for V and 8 bases for J; bases not matched to a gene: 7. The germline gives CDR1 SGHTA, CDR2 FQGNSA. CDR3 length: 14 residues. The CDR3 DNA is TGTGCCAGCAGCTCGAGACAGGGGGCGATCGGCTACACCTTC. As protein: CASSSRQGAIGYTF.

The CDR3: CASSVAQVYTGELFF. In nucleotides, the CDR3 is TGTGCCAGCAGCGTAGCTCAGGTGTACACCGGGGAGCTGTTTTTT. This chain joins TRBV9 and TRBJ2-2; D remains ambiguous. The CDR3 is 15 residues long. Trimming shortened V by 0 bases and J by 3 bases, and 9 bases separated the two germline ends. Germline V CDR1 and CDR2: SGDLS, YYNGEE.

The chain couples TRBV27 to TRBJ2-7; 9 bases agree with TRBD1. The germline gives CDR1 MNHEY, CDR2 SMNVEV (reference sequence). The CDR3 spans 15 residues. V shed 6 bases and J 1 base; nucleotides not matched to a gene: 7. Written as DNA, the CDR3 is TGTGCCAGCAGCACCGGGACAGGGTTTTCCTACGAGCAGTACTTC. Translated: CASSTGTGFSYEQYF.

The chain uses TRBV5-1 and TRBJ2-1, with TRBD2 matching 10 bases. V lost 2 bases and J lost 8; bases outside the gene matches: 19. Germline assignment: CDR1 SGHRS and CDR2 YFSETQ. The CDR3 extends over 19 amino acids. Written as DNA, the CDR3 is TGCGCCAGCAGCTTAATAGGGGCCGGGAGCGGGAGGGGAAGACATGAGCAGTTCTTC. This sequence encodes CASSLIGAGSGRGRHEQFF.

The V and J genes are TRBV2 and TRBJ2-7; D possibly corresponds to TRBD1 (5 bases). Germline assignment: CDR1 SNHLY and CDR2 FYNNEI. V shed 3 bases and J shed 0 bases, with 15 bases lying between them. The CDR3 spans 16 residues. Here the CDR3 reads CASSDPPSRASYEQYF. The CDR3, as DNA: TGTGCCAGCAGTGACCCCCCGAGCAGGGCCTCCTACGAGCAGTACTTC.

The chain joins TRBV4-1 to TRBJ1-2; TRBD1 matches at 8 bases. Germline CDR1 reads MGHRA; CDR2 reads YSYEKL. V was clipped by 1 base and J by 1 base; unmatched bases: 2. This CDR3 has 15 amino acids. The CDR3 region is CASSQADRVNYGYTF. In nucleotides, the CDR3 is TGCGCCAGCAGCCAAGCGGACAGGGTTAACTATGGCTACACCTTC.

V is TRBV25-1 and J is TRBJ2-7; possibly TRBD1 or TRBD2 for D (6 bases each). This CDR3 contains 15 residues. The V gene lost 1 base and the J gene lost 3 bases, with 13 bases spanning the gap. The germline CDR1 and CDR2 sequences are MGHDK and SYGVNS. The CDR3 DNA reads as TGTGCCAGCAGTGAATCGGGGGCGCGGGTCTACGAGCAGTACTTC. Translated, it gives CASSESGARVYEQYF.

In this sample, this clone turned up once. V is TRBV7-2 and J is TRBJ1-2; 8 nucleotides line up with TRBD1. This CDR3 is built from 13 residues. V lost 4 bases, J lost 8 bases, and 6 bases stayed unmatched. Per germline, CDR1 SGHTA and CDR2 FQGNSA. CDR3 sequence: CASSSGGERGYTF. In DNA form, the CDR3 reads TGTGCCAGCAGCTCAGGGGGCGAGCGGGGCTACACCTTC.